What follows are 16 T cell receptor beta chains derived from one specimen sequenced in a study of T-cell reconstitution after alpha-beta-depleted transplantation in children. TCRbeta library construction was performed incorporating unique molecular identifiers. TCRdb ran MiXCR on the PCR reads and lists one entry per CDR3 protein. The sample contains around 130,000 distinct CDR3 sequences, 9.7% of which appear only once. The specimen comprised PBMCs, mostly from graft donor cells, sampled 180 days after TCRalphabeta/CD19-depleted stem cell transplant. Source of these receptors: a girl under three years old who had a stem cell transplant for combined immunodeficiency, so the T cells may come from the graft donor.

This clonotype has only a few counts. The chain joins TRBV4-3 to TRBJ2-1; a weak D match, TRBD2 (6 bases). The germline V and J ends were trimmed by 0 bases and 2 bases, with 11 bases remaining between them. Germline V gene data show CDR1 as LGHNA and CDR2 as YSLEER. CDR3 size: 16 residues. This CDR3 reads CASSQDGGTAYNEQFF. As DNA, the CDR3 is TGCGCCAGCAGCCAAGATGGGGGGACGGCCTACAATGAGCAGTTCTTC.

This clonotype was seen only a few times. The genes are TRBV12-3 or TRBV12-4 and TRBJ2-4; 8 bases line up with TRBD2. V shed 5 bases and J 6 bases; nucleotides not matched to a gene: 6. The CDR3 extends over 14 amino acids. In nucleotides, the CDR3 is TGTGCCAGCAGTCCCGGGACTAGAGGAAACATTCAGTACTTC. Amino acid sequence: CASSPGTRGNIQYF.

The CDR3 sequence is CASTGALYYGYTF. DNA of the CDR3: TGTGCCTCCACAGGGGCCCTTTACTATGGCTACACCTTC. The rearrangement links TRBV30 to TRBJ1-2, with 7 nucleotides matching TRBD1. From germline, CDR1 is GTSNPN and CDR2 SVGIG (reference sequence). The CDR3 has 13 amino acids. After removal of 7 bases from V and 3 bases from J, the junction contained 8 bases not matched to a gene.

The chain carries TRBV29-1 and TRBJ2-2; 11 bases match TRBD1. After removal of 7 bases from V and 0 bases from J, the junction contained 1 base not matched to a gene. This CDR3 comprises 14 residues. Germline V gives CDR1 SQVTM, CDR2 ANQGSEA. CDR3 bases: TGCAGCGGGGGACAGGGGGCGAACACCGGGGAGCTGTTTTTT. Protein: CSGGQGANTGELFF.

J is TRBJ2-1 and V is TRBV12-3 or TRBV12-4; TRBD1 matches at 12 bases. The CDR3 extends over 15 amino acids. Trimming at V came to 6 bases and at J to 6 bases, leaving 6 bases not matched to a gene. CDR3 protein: CASRPGTGGFNEQFF. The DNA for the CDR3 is TGTGCCAGCAGACCCGGGACAGGGGGCTTCAATGAGCAGTTCTTC.

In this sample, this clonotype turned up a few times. The CDR3 spells CSALSGRAFEQFF. The CDR3 DNA is TGCAGTGCTCTTAGCGGGAGGGCGTTTGAGCAGTTCTTC. The chain recombines TRBV20-1 with TRBJ2-1, with TRBD2 matching over 11 bases. With V trimmed by 5 bases and J by 9 bases, 6 bases remained unmatched. CDR1 is DFQATT, CDR2 SNEGSKA, per germline (reference sequence). The CDR3 has 13 residues.

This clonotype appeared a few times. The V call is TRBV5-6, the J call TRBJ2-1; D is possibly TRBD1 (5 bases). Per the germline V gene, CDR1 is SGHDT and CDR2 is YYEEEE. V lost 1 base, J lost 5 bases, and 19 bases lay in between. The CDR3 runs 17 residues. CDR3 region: CASSLRQWVGIDNEQFF. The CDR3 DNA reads TGTGCCAGCAGCTTGCGACAGTGGGTAGGGATAGACAATGAGCAGTTCTTC.

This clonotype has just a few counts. The CDR3 nucleotides are TGCGCCAGCAGCCAAGGGACATACAATGAGCAGTTCTTC. This encodes CASSQGTYNEQFF. The chain joins TRBV4-3 to TRBJ2-1; possible D gene TRBD1, 5 bases. The CDR3 is 13 residues long. Deletions cut 1 base from V and 4 bases from J, with 5 bases between. Germline CDR1 LGHNA, CDR2 YSLEER.

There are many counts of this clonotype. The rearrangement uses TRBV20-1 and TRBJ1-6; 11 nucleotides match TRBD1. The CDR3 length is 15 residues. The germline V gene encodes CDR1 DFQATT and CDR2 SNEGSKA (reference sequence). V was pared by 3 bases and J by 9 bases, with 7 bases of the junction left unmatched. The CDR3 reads CSARQRDRGFSPLHF. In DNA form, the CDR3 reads TGCAGTGCTAGGCAAAGGGACAGGGGGTTTTCACCCCTCCACTTT.

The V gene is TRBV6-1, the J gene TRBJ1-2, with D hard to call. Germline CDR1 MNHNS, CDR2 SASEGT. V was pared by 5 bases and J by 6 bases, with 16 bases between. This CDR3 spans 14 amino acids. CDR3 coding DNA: TGTGCCAGCAGTAGGTCCCCGGCCGCTAATGGCTACACCTTC. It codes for CASSRSPAANGYTF.

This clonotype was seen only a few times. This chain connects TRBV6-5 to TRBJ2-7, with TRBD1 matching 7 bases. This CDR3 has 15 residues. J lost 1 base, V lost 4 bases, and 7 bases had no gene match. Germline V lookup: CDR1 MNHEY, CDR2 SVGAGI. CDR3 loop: CASSSYPGQSYEQYF. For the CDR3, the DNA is TGTGCCAGCAGTTCTTATCCGGGACAGTCCTACGAGCAGTACTTC.

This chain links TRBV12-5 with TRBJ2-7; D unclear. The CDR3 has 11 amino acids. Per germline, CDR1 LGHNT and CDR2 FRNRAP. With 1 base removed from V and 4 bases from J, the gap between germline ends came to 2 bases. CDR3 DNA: TGTGCTAGTGGTTTGGAGTACGAGCAGTACTTC. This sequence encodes CASGLEYEQYF. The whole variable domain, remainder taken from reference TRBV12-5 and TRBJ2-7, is DARVTQTPRHKVTEMGQEVTMRCQPILGHNTVFWYRQTMMQGLELLAYFRNRAPLDDSGMPKDRFSAEMPDATLATLKIQPSEPRDSAVYFCASGLEYEQYFGPGTRLTVT.

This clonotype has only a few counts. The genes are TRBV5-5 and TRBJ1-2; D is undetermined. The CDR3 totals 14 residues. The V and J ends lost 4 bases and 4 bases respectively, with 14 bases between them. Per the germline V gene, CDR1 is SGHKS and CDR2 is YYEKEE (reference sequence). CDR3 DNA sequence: TGTGCCAGCAGCCCCGAGCAGTGGGGCTATGGCTACACCTTC. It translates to CASSPEQWGYGYTF.

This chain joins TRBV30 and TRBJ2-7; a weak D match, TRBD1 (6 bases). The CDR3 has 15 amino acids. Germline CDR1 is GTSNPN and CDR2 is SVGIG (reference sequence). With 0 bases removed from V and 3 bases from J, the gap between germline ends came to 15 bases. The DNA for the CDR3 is TGTGCCTGGAGTGTTGGGCAGGGGATCCTCTACGAGCAGTACTTC. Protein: CAWSVGQGILYEQYF.

In nucleotides, the CDR3 is TGTGCCAGCGTCACCGTAGCTGGGAGCGATGAGCAGTTCTTC. The encoded protein is CASVTVAGSDEQFF. The chain links TRBV18 to TRBJ2-1, with D tentatively TRBD2 (5 bases). The V end lost 8 bases, the J end lost 8 bases, and 19 bases lay between the germline ends. The length of the CDR3 is 14 residues. Per the germline V gene, CDR1 is KGHSH and CDR2 is LQKENI.

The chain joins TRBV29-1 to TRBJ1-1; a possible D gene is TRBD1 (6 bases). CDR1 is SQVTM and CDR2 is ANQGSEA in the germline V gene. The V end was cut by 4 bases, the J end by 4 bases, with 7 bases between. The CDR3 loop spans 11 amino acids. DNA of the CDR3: TGCAGCGTTGGGGGGGCCACTGAAGCTTTCTTT. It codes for CSVGGATEAFF.